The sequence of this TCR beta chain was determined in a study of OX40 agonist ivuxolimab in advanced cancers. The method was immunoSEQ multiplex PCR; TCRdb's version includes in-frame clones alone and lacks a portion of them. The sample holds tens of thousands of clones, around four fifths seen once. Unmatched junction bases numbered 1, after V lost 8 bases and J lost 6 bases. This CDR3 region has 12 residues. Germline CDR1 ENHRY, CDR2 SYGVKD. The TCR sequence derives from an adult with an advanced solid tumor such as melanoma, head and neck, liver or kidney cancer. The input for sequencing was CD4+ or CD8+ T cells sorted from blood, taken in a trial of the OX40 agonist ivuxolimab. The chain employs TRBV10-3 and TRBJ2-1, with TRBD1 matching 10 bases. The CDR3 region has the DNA TGTGCCATCGGGACAGGGGTCAATGAGCAGTTCTTC. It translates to CAIGTGVNEQFF.